The clone carrying this T cell receptor (beta chain) was seen only a few times. Its antigen is currently unknown. Data came from immunoSEQ multiplex PCR; TCRdb stores just in-frame clones and leaves some out. The profile covers around 120,000 clones, with about nine tenths appearing a single time and 4% to 5.5% taken by the ten largest. The data belong to a study of cytomegalovirus exposure and HLA in healthy donors. Study-wide results and limits: Subsequent analysis revealed that first-cohort TCR clusters tended to co-occur in the 95 to 150 validation repertoires. There were 150 to 200 TCR beta chains listed as cytomegalovirus-associated.

Trimming took 10 bases from V and 8 from J, leaving 17 bases between them. The CDR3 spans 12 residues. Germline values: CDR1 SGHTA, CDR2 FQGNSA. Sequences were obtained from PBMCs. This sequence originates from a man between 18 and 35 years old in good health and CMV-seropositive. The chain recombines TRBV7-2 with TRBJ1-2; perhaps TRBD1 as D (5 bases). CDR3 sequence (DNA): TGTGCCATGTCGGAGGGGTATGGAGGCTACACCTTC. It specifies CAMSEGYGGYTF.